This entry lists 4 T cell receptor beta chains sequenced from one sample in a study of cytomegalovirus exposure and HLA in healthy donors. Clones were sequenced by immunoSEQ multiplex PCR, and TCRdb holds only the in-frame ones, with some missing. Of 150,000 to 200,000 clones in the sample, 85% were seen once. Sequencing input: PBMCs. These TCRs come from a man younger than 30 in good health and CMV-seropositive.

In DNA form, the CDR3 reads TGTGCCATCAGTGATCCCCGGGACAGGGGGCGAGACTATGGCTACACCTTC. It encodes CAISDPRDRGRDYGYTF. This chain links TRBV10-3 with TRBJ1-2; 12 positions agree with TRBD1. CDR3 length: 17 residues. V lost 3 bases and J lost 3; bases outside the gene matches: 8. Germline V gene lookup returns CDR1 ENHRY and CDR2 SYGVKD.

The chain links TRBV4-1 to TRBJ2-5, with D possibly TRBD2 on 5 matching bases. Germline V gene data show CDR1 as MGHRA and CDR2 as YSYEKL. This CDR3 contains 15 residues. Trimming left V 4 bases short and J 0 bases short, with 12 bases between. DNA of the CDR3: TGCGCCAGCAGCCCTGGACTCGCTTACCAAGAGACCCAGTACTTC. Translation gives CASSPGLAYQETQYF.

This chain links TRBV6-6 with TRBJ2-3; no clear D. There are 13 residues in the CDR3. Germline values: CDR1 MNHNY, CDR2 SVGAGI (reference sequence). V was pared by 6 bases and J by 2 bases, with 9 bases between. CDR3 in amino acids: CASRNSLTDTQYF. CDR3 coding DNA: TGTGCCAGCAGGAACTCTCTCACAGATACGCAGTATTTT.

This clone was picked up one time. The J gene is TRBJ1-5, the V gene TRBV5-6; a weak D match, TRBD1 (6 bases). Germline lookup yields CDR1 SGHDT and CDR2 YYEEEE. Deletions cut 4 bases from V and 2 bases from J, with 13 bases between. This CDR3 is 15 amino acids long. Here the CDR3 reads CASSAYPGGNQPQHF. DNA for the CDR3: TGTGCCAGCAGCGCCTACCCAGGGGGCAATCAGCCCCAGCATTTT.